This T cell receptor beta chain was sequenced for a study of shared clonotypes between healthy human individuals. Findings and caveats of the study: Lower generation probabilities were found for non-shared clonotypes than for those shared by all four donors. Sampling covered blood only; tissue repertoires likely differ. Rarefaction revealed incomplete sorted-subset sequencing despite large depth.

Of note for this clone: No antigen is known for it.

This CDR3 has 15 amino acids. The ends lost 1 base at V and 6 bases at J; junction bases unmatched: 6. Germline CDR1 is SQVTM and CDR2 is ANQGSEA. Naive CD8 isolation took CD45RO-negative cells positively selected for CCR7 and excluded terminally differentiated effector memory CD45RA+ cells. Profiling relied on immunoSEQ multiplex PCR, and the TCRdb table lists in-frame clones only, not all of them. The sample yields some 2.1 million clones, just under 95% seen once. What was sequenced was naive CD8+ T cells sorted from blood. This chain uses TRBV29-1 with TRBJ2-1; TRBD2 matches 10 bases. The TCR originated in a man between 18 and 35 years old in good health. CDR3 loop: CSVEGGAGGPNEQFF. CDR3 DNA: TGCAGCGTTGAAGGTGGAGCGGGGGGGCCCAATGAGCAGTTCTTC.